The clone carrying this T cell receptor beta chain was counted a single time. This entry comes from a study of blood T cell repertoires in COVID-19. The repertoire was sequenced with immunoSEQ multiplex PCR; TCRdb's copy has only in-frame clones and lacks some. The sample comprises 85,000 to 120,000 clones, more than 85% of which are singletons, and around 3% rests with the top ten. V shed 1 base, J shed 3 bases, and the junction held 3 bases outside the gene matches. The V gene's germline CDR1 is KGHSH and CDR2 LQKENI. CDR3 length: 15 residues. The specimen sequenced was peripheral blood. The sequence was obtained from a man between 45 and 60 years old with active or convalescent COVID-19. This chain uses TRBV18 with TRBJ2-7; 10 bases agree with TRBD1. CDR3 sequence: CASSPQGTGDYEQYF. CDR3 coding DNA: TGTGCCAGCTCACCACAGGGGACAGGGGACTACGAGCAGTACTTC. Together with reference TRBV18 and TRBJ2-7, the CDR3 gives the full variable domain: NAGVMQNPRHLVRRRGQEARLRCSPMKGHSHVYWYRQLPEEGLKFMVYLQKENIIDESGMPKERFSAEFPKEGPSILRIQQVVRGDSAAYFCASSPQGTGDYEQYFGPGTRLTVT.